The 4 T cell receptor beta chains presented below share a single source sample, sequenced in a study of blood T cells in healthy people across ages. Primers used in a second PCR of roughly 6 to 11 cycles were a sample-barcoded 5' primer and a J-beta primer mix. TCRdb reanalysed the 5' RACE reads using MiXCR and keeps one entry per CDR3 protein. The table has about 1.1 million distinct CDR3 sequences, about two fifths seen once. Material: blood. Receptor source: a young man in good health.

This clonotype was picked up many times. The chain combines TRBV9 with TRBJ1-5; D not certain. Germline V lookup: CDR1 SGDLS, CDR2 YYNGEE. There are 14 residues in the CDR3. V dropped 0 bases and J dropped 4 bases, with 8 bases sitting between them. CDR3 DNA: TGTGCCAGCAGCGTAGGGGTAGGGAATCAGCCCCAGCATTTT. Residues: CASSVGVGNQPQHF.

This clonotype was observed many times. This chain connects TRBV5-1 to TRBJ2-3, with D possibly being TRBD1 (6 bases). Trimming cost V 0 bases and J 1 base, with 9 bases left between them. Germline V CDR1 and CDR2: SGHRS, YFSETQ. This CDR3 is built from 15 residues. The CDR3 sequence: CASSLGRGGTDTQYF. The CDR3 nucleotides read TGCGCCAGCAGCTTGGGCAGGGGAGGCACAGATACGCAGTATTTT.

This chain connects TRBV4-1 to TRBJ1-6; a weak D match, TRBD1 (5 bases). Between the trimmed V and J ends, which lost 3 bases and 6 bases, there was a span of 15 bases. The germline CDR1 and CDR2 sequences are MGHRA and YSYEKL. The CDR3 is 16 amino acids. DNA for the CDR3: TGCGCCAGCAGCCAGCGCGAGGGTCAGGGTAATTCACCCCTCCACTTT. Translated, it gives CASSQREGQGNSPLHF.

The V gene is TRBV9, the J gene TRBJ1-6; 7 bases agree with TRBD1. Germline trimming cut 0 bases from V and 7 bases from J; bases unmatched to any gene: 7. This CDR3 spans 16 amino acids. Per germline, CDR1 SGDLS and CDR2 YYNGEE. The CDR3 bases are TGTGCCAGCAGCGTAGCCCCCGCAGGGGGAAATTCACCCCTCCACTTT. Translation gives CASSVAPAGGNSPLHF.